The entry below describes one T cell receptor (beta chain). Extraction of RNA together with DNA used roughly 19-31 mg of unsorted bulk tissue. The authors made TCR beta cDNA from around 500 ng total RNA with a constant-region primer. Modified slightly, ARM-PCR produced TCR beta libraries over three nested multiplex PCR rounds. Use of TRBV1-TRBV30 forward primers with a C-beta reverse primer characterized the first two PCR rounds, which lasted ten to eleven cycles each. Via MiXCR, TCRdb re-called the multiplex PCR reads, giving one row per CDR3 protein. Altogether around 37,000 distinct CDR3 sequences are present, about 75% being singletons, with the ten largest covering 37%. This entry is derived from a study of tumor-infiltrating lymphocytes in primary liver carcinoma. Germline-derived CDR1 and CDR2 are SQVTM and ANQGSEA. The CDR3 consists of 12 residues. V was pared by 6 bases and J by 7 bases, with 15 bases between.

The receptor was isolated from a man in his forties with primary liver carcinoma and hepatitis B virus infection. The rearrangement joins TRBV29-1 to TRBJ1-1; perhaps TRBD1 as D (5 bases). The sequenced sample consisted of tumor-adjacent normal liver tissue. CDR3 sequence (DNA): TGCAGCGTCTCTCAGGGCAGAGTTGAAGCTTTCTTT. The encoded protein is CSVSQGRVEAFF.